This TCR beta chain stems from a study of Ad26.COV2.S vaccination and SARS-CoV-2 variants. The CDR3 is 14 residues long. With V trimmed by 5 bases and J by 6 bases, 8 bases remained unmatched. Germline V gene sequence: CDR1 LNHDA, CDR2 SQIVND (reference sequence). Sequencing used immunoSEQ multiplex PCR; TCRdb keeps in-frame clones, though not all of them. The sample comprises roughly 390,000 clones, less than 90% of which are singletons, and 3.5% rests with the top ten. Treatment in this sample: around 19 received Ad26.COV2.S at low or high dose, single or two shots; several received placebo; per-sample allocation not given. Samples analyzed were those drawn on day 63 after the first vaccine or placebo injection.

The rearrangement joins TRBV19 to TRBJ2-7; 9 bases fit TRBD1. The receptor was derived from a person between 18 and 59 years old who received the Ad26.COV2.S COVID-19 vaccine or a placebo. The source was peripheral blood, collected in a trial of Ad26.COV2.S vaccine versus placebo. The CDR3 protein is CASSPRQGGGEQYF. The CDR3 bases are TGTGCCAGTAGTCCACGACAGGGGGGAGGCGAGCAGTACTTC. The variable domain in full, completed from reference TRBV19 and TRBJ2-7, reads DGGITQSPKYLFRKEGQNVTLSCEQNLNHDAMYWYRQDPGQGLRLIYYSQIVNDFQKGDIAEGYSVSREKKESFPLTVTSAQKNPTAFYLCASSPRQGGGEQYFGPGTRLTVT.